Each of the 27 T cell receptor beta chains below was sequenced from the same sample in a study of T cell responses to AZD1222 COVID-19 vaccine. Libraries were prepared by immunoSEQ multiplex PCR; TCRdb keeps only in-frame clonotypes and omits some of them. In the table there are about 130,000 clones, about 88% of which are singletons. The sample in question was peripheral blood, obtained on day 0 of MenACWY control vaccination. The receptors derive from an adult in good health.

The chain recombines TRBV6-2 or TRBV6-3 with TRBJ1-1; 8 positions match TRBD1. The CDR3 is 14 residues long. CDR1 MNHEY and CDR2 SVGEGT come from the germline V gene. V shed 7 bases and J 4 bases; nucleotides not matched to a gene: 8. The chain's CDR3 is CASTPAQGATEAFF. CDR3 DNA: TGTGCCAGCACCCCAGCCCAGGGGGCCACTGAAGCTTTCTTT.

This chain uses TRBV5-5 with TRBJ1-2, with TRBD1 matching 7 bases. The CDR3 extends over 15 amino acids. After removal of 0 bases from V and 4 bases from J, the junction contained 6 bases not matched to a gene. Germline loops: CDR1 SGHKS, CDR2 YYEKEE (reference sequence). The chain's CDR3 is CASSLVQQGLYGYTF. The CDR3, as DNA: TGTGCCAGCAGCTTGGTCCAACAGGGGCTCTATGGCTACACCTTC.

The rearrangement joins TRBV2 to TRBJ2-1; TRBD1 aligns across 10 bases. The ends lost 6 bases at V and 9 bases at J; junction bases unmatched: 17. Germline V CDR1 and CDR2: SNHLY, FYNNEI. The length of the CDR3 is 17 residues. The CDR3 protein is CASRDTVPGQGSAEQFF. DNA for the CDR3: TGTGCCAGCAGAGATACCGTACCGGGACAGGGGAGCGCTGAGCAGTTCTTC.

The chain has TRBV5-1 and TRBJ2-5, with TRBD1 matching 7 bases. Per germline, CDR1 SGHRS and CDR2 YFSETQ. The CDR3 runs 15 residues. V lost 4 bases and J lost 2; bases outside the gene matches: 8. CDR3 nucleotide sequence: TGCGCCAGCAGCCGTCAACAGGGGCCACAAGAGACCCAGTACTTC. Encoded protein: CASSRQQGPQETQYF. The full variable domain, rest sourced from reference TRBV5-1 and TRBJ2-5, is KAGVTQTPRYLIKTRGQQVTLSCSPISGHRSVSWYQQTPGQGLQFLFEYFSETQRNKGNFPGRFSGRQFSNSRSEMNVSTLELGDSALYLCASSRQQGPQETQYFGPGTRLLVL.

CDR3 region: CASSPTVNQPQHF. The CDR3 DNA is TGTGCCAGCAGCCCGACAGTCAATCAGCCCCAGCATTTT. The V and J genes are TRBV5-5 and TRBJ1-5; perhaps TRBD1 as D (5 bases). This CDR3 has 13 amino acids. Trimming shortened V by 4 bases and J by 3 bases, and 8 bases separated the two germline ends. The germline V gene encodes CDR1 SGHKS and CDR2 YYEKEE (reference sequence).

CDR3 nucleotides: TGTGCCAGCAGTTTGGCCGGGACTAGGAGTATTTACGAGCAGTACTTC. Translating gives CASSLAGTRSIYEQYF. V and J are TRBV27 and TRBJ2-7; TRBD2 aligns across 8 bases. In germline, CDR1 is MNHEY, CDR2 SMNVEV (reference sequence). J lost 4 bases, V lost 3 bases, and 11 bases had no gene match. CDR3 length: 16 residues.

This sequence joins TRBV19 and TRBJ1-2; TRBD1 agrees at 11 bases. Looked up from germline, CDR1 is LNHDA and CDR2 is SQIVND (reference sequence). The CDR3 sequence is 14 residues long. Unmatched junction bases numbered 9, after V lost 7 bases and J lost 8 bases. This chain's CDR3 is CASTRTGGGGGYTF. The DNA for the CDR3 is TGTGCCAGTACCAGGACAGGGGGCGGAGGAGGCTACACCTTC. Variable domain in full (rest from reference TRBV19 and TRBJ1-2): DGGITQSPKYLFRKEGQNVTLSCEQNLNHDAMYWYRQDPGQGLRLIYYSQIVNDFQKGDIAEGYSVSREKKESFPLTVTSAQKNPTAFYLCASTRTGGGGGYTFGSGTRLTVV.

The chain links TRBV11-2 to TRBJ2-7; 8 bases align to TRBD1. Unmatched junction bases numbered 10, after V lost 1 base and J lost 8 bases. The germline V gene has CDR1 SGHAT and CDR2 FQNNGV. The CDR3 has 15 residues. CDR3 coding DNA: TGTGCCAGCAGCTTAGGGGGACAGGATCTTACGCAGCAGTACTTC. It encodes CASSLGGQDLTQQYF.

This chain uses TRBV24-1 with TRBJ1-5; no clear D gene. From germline, CDR1 is KGHDR and CDR2 SFDVKD. The CDR3 is 13 residues long. Between the trimmed V and J ends, which lost 8 bases and 5 bases, there was a span of 12 bases. CDR3 sequence: CATKEYRDQPQHF. The CDR3 nucleotides read TGTGCCACCAAGGAGTACCGAGATCAGCCCCAGCATTTT.

This clone was observed a few times. The chain carries TRBV7-9 and TRBJ2-1, with 7 bases fitting TRBD2. The germline CDR1 and CDR2 sequences are SEHNR and FQNEAQ (reference sequence). With 2 bases clipped from V and 10 bases from J, the junction kept 17 bases outside the gene matches. The CDR3 loop spans 17 amino acids. CDR3 DNA sequence: TGTGCCAGCAGCTTAAGTGGCGCGGCGGGAGCAATGAGAGAGCAGTTCTTC. It translates to CASSLSGAAGAMREQFF.

The rearrangement joins TRBV5-1 to TRBJ2-7; D is ambiguous. The ends were cut back, 4 bases at V and 2 bases at J, with 7 bases in the middle. CDR3 length: 12 amino acids. Germline CDR1 is SGHRS and CDR2 is YFSETQ. CDR3: CASSPNPYEQYF. CDR3 coding DNA: TGCGCCAGCAGCCCCAATCCCTACGAGCAGTACTTC. Complete variable domain (other parts from reference TRBV5-1 and TRBJ2-7): KAGVTQTPRYLIKTRGQQVTLSCSPISGHRSVSWYQQTPGQGLQFLFEYFSETQRNKGNFPGRFSGRQFSNSRSEMNVSTLELGDSALYLCASSPNPYEQYFGPGTRLTVT.

This chain links TRBV27 with TRBJ2-7; TRBD2 agrees at 11 bases. Trimming took 8 bases from V and 3 from J; bases not matched to a gene: 15. Germline V CDR1 and CDR2: MNHEY, SMNVEV (reference sequence). The CDR3 is 17 residues long. The CDR3 reads CASREAMLAGGYYEQYF. The CDR3 DNA is TGTGCCAGCCGAGAGGCGATGCTAGCGGGAGGATACTACGAGCAGTACTTC.

This sequence joins TRBV27 and TRBJ2-7; no reliable D call. V lost 4 bases and J 6 bases, leaving 10 bases between the germline ends. The CDR3 covers 12 residues. Per germline, CDR1 MNHEY and CDR2 SMNVEV (reference sequence). The CDR3 region is CASSSTPVEQYF. DNA of the CDR3: TGTGCCAGCAGTTCCACCCCAGTCGAGCAGTACTTC.

V and J are TRBV7-3 and TRBJ2-7; 7 bases are a match to TRBD2. V gave up 5 bases and J gave up 6 bases; unmatched junction bases: 7. Germline values: CDR1 SGHTA, CDR2 FQGTGA. The CDR3 runs 13 residues. CDR3 nucleotide sequence: TGTGCCAGCAGCCCGCCCGGGGAGGGCGAGCAGTACTTC. The encoded protein is CASSPPGEGEQYF.

A few counts support this clone. V gene TRBV6-1 combines with J gene TRBJ1-2; D gene uncertain. The CDR3 spans 13 residues. CDR1 and CDR2 from the germline V gene are MNHNS and SASEGT. Trimming removed 1 base from V and 5 bases from J, with 8 bases in between. CDR3 nucleotide sequence: TGTGCCAGCAGTGAAGAGTTTACGTATGGCTACACCTTC. Its protein is CASSEEFTYGYTF.

This clone appeared a single time. The chain is built from TRBV18 and TRBJ2-7; D gene ambiguous. Trimming pared 6 bases from V and 2 bases from J, leaving 5 bases between. Germline V gene sequence: CDR1 KGHSH, CDR2 LQKENI. This CDR3 is 11 amino acids long. The CDR3, as DNA: TGTGCCAGCTCCTCTCCCTACGAGCAGTACTTC. Protein product: CASSSPYEQYF. Complete variable domain (other parts from reference TRBV18 and TRBJ2-7): NAGVMQNPRHLVRRRGQEARLRCSPMKGHSHVYWYRQLPEEGLKFMVYLQKENIIDESGMPKERFSAEFPKEGPSILRIQQVVRGDSAAYFCASSSPYEQYFGPGTRLTVT.

This chain links TRBV7-6 with TRBJ2-2; possible D gene TRBD2, 6 bases. The germline CDR1 and CDR2 sequences are SGHVS and FNYEAQ. V lost 5 bases and J 3 bases, leaving 22 bases between the germline ends. This CDR3 has 18 amino acids. CDR3 sequence (DNA): TGTGCCAGCAGCCTCCGGCCTAGTGGTTCGGGAGACACCGGGGAGCTGTTTTTT. Amino acid sequence: CASSLRPSGSGDTGELFF.

This chain connects TRBV7-9 to TRBJ2-6; possible D gene TRBD2, 5 bases. Germline CDR1 and CDR2: SEHNR and FQNEAQ (reference sequence). V lost 1 base, J lost 2 bases, and 9 bases lay in between. The CDR3 runs to 16 residues. CDR3 sequence (DNA): TGTGCCAGCAGCTTAGGAGGGTCAGCTGGGGCCAACGTCCTGACTTTC. Its translation is CASSLGGSAGANVLTF.

The chain couples TRBV11-2 to TRBJ1-6; D gene ambiguous. There are 15 residues in the CDR3. Germline CDR1 is SGHAT and CDR2 is FQNNGV. V gave up 0 bases and J gave up 2 bases, with 5 bases separating them. The CDR3 sequence: CASSLEWTYNSPLHF. The CDR3 DNA is TGTGCCAGCAGCTTAGAATGGACCTATAATTCACCCCTCCACTTT.

The chain recombines TRBV29-1 with TRBJ2-7; 8 positions agree with TRBD1. This CDR3 is built from 13 residues. Germline CDR1 SQVTM, CDR2 ANQGSEA. Trimming cost V 5 bases and J 2 bases; bases outside gene matches: 5. The CDR3 DNA sequence: TGCAGCGTTACCGGGACAGGCGCCTACGAGCAGTACTTC. It encodes CSVTGTGAYEQYF.

This chain joins TRBV18 and TRBJ2-7; TRBD1 aligns across 9 bases. The CDR3 loop spans 14 amino acids. The V gene's germline CDR1 is KGHSH and CDR2 LQKENI. With 4 bases clipped from V and 4 bases from J, the junction kept 5 bases outside the gene matches. In DNA form, the CDR3 reads TGTGCCAGCTCACGAAGGACAGGGGAGTACGAGCAGTACTTC. This encodes CASSRRTGEYEQYF.

This clone was picked up one time. The rearrangement links TRBV5-1 to TRBJ2-1; 7 bases align to TRBD1. The CDR3 spans 14 residues. The V gene end was trimmed by 4 bases and the J gene end by 7 bases; junction bases not matched to a gene: 8. Per germline, CDR1 SGHRS and CDR2 YFSETQ. The CDR3 protein is CASSLQGFMNEQFF. CDR3 sequence (DNA): TGCGCCAGCAGCCTACAGGGGTTCATGAATGAGCAGTTCTTC.

The chain carries TRBV30 and TRBJ1-2, with D possibly matching TRBD1 (5 bases). Germline CDR1 is GTSNPN and CDR2 is SVGIG (reference sequence). The V end lost 6 bases, the J end lost 5 bases, and 7 bases lay between the germline ends. This CDR3 has 10 amino acids. CDR3 in amino acids: CACGAYGYTF. The CDR3 region has the DNA TGTGCCTGCGGGGCTTATGGCTACACCTTC. Drawing the rest from reference TRBV30 and TRBJ1-2, the complete variable domain is SQTIHQWPATLVQPVGSPLSLECTVEGTSNPNLYWYRQAAGRGLQLLFYSVGIGQISSEVPQNLSASRPQDRQFILSSKKLLLSDSGFYLCACGAYGYTFGSGTRLTVV.

The rearrangement uses TRBV20-1 and TRBJ1-4; 8 nucleotides align to TRBD1. This CDR3 comprises 18 residues. Germline V lookup: CDR1 DFQATT, CDR2 SNEGSKA (reference sequence). After removal of 3 bases from V and 5 bases from J, the junction contained 17 bases not matched to a gene. This CDR3 is CSASTNLDRGWGNEKLFF. CDR3 coding DNA: TGCAGTGCTAGTACTAACCTTGACAGGGGATGGGGGAATGAAAAACTGTTTTTT.

This rearrangement joins TRBV27 to TRBJ1-4, with 9 bases lining up with TRBD1. Trimming at V came to 6 bases and at J to 8 bases, leaving 10 bases not matched to a gene. This CDR3 spans 15 amino acids. Germline V lookup: CDR1 MNHEY, CDR2 SMNVEV (reference sequence). The DNA of the CDR3 is TGTGCCAGCAGCCAATCGACAGGGGGAAAAGAAAAACTGTTTTTT. This encodes CASSQSTGGKEKLFF.

In this sample, this clone turned up once. The V call is TRBV30, the J call TRBJ2-6; possibly TRBD2 for D (6 bases). This CDR3 has 17 amino acids. V lost 0 bases, J lost 2 bases, and 14 bases lay in between. CDR1 is GTSNPN and CDR2 is SVGIG in the germline V gene (reference sequence). CDR3: CAWSVFRGLTGANVLTF. The CDR3 coding sequence is TGTGCCTGGAGTGTATTCCGGGGACTGACTGGGGCCAACGTCCTGACTTTC.

V usage is TRBV6-5 and J usage is TRBJ1-6; 7 bases agree with TRBD1. Trimming at V came to 8 bases and at J to 9 bases, leaving 13 bases not matched to a gene. Germline V lookup: CDR1 MNHEY, CDR2 SVGAGI. This CDR3 is built from 15 residues. The CDR3 DNA sequence: TGTGCCAGCTCCCGAGCGAGACAGGGTATTTCACCCCTCCACTTT. Its protein is CASSRARQGISPLHF.